These T cell receptor beta chains were read from a single sample in a study of blood T cell repertoires in COVID-19. TCRdb's copy holds only in-frame clones and misses some; the assay was immunoSEQ multiplex PCR. The data show tens of thousands of clones, more than 65% seen once. Material for sequencing was peripheral blood. Every receptor here comes from a woman aged 80 or older with active or convalescent COVID-19. CDR3s include the opening cysteine and the closing phenylalanine or tryptophan. A D gene is named only where the DNA matches it firmly. Size tells how often a clone was seen (once, few, many) or the class of an expanded clone, and some rows leave it out.

J gene	D gene	V gene	clone size	CDR3 protein	CDR3 DNA
TRBJ1-3	TRBD1	TRBV29-1	.	CSAGQGSSGNTIYF	TGCAGCGCCGGACAGGGGAGCTCTGGAAACACCATATATTTT
TRBJ1-3	.	TRBV5-1	.	CASSLGWEFGNTIYF	TGCGCCAGCAGCTTGGGGTGGGAGTTCGGAAACACCATATATTTT
TRBJ2-3	.	TRBV7-9	once	CASSLALRAADTQYF	TGTGCCAGCAGCTTAGCGCTGAGGGCCGCAGATACGCAGTATTTT
TRBJ2-2	.	TRBV3-1/TRBV3-2	.	CASSQARQGGKLFF	TGTGCCAGCAGCCAAGCCAGACAGGGCGGGAAGCTGTTTTTT
TRBJ1-1	.	TRBV5-1	.	CASSLAGDTEAFF	TGCGCCAGCAGCTTGGCAGGGGACACTGAAGCTTTCTTT
TRBJ1-3	.	TRBV7-2	.	CASSLALSRVSGNTIYF	TGTGCCAGCAGCTTAGCCCTAAGTAGAGTCTCTGGAAACACCATATATTTT
TRBJ1-2	.	TRBV18	.	CASSPSDSYGYTF	TGTGCCAGCTCACCTTCGGACAGTTATGGCTACACCTTC
TRBJ2-3	TRBD1	TRBV4-1	.	CASSQMGQYTDTQYF	TGCGCCAGCAGCCAAATGGGACAGTACACAGATACGCAGTATTTT
TRBJ1-4	.	TRBV7-9	.	CASSKTQGITGSNEKLFF	TGTGCCAGCAGCAAAACACAGGGAATAACCGGTTCTAATGAAAAACTGTTTTTT
TRBJ2-7	.	TRBV5-8	.	CASSLGGDRYEQYF	TGTGCCAGCAGCTTGGGCGGGGACCGGTACGAGCAGTACTTC
TRBJ1-3	.	TRBV5-1	.	CASSFTTGFSGNTIYF	TGCGCCAGCAGCTTTACTACAGGGTTCTCTGGAAACACCATATATTTT
TRBJ2-2	.	TRBV24-1	.	CATGGDTGELFF	TGTGCCACCGGGGGCGACACCGGGGAGCTGTTTTTT
TRBJ1-2	.	TRBV5-4	.	CASSLSGANYGYTF	TGTGCCAGCAGCTTGTCAGGGGCTAACTATGGCTACACCTTC
TRBJ2-3	.	TRBV9	.	CASSVVGGGEDTQYF	TGTGCCAGCAGCGTAGTTGGGGGCGGAGAAGATACGCAGTATTTT
TRBJ1-3	.	TRBV14	few	CASSQELGGPSGNTIYF	TGTGCCAGCAGCCAAGAGCTTGGAGGGCCCTCTGGAAACACCATATATTTT
TRBJ1-5	TRBD1	TRBV11-3	.	CASSLDLFGDRSQEPQHF	TGTGCCAGCAGCTTAGATCTGTTTGGGGACAGGTCGCAGGAGCCCCAGCATTTT
TRBJ1-2	.	TRBV19	.	CASTGQWNYGYTF	TGTGCCAGTACCGGACAGTGGAACTATGGCTACACCTTC
TRBJ2-1	.	TRBV10-1	few	CASSTGNPINEQFF	TGCGCCAGCAGTACCGGGAACCCGATCAATGAGCAGTTCTTC
TRBJ2-1	.	TRBV7-9	.	CASGQSSSYNEQFF	TGTGCCAGCGGACAGTCGAGCTCCTACAATGAGCAGTTCTTC
TRBJ1-1	.	TRBV7-9	.	CASSVEQFTEAFF	TGTGCCAGCAGCGTAGAACAGTTCACTGAAGCTTTCTTT
TRBJ1-2	.	TRBV19	.	CASIKTLEGGYTF	TGTGCCAGTATCAAGACCCTTGAGGGTGGCTACACCTTC
TRBJ2-7	TRBD1	TRBV5-5	.	CASSRPSKGGTFSYEQYF	TGTGCCAGCAGCCGTCCGAGTAAAGGGGGCACCTTCTCCTACGAGCAGTACTTC
TRBJ1-2	.	TRBV5-4	.	CAGADQGLSGYTF	TGTGCCGGAGCGGATCAGGGGCTGAGTGGCTACACCTTC
TRBJ1-2	TRBD1	TRBV10-3	.	CAIRDRGEGYTF	TGTGCCATCAGGGACAGGGGTGAAGGCTACACCTTC